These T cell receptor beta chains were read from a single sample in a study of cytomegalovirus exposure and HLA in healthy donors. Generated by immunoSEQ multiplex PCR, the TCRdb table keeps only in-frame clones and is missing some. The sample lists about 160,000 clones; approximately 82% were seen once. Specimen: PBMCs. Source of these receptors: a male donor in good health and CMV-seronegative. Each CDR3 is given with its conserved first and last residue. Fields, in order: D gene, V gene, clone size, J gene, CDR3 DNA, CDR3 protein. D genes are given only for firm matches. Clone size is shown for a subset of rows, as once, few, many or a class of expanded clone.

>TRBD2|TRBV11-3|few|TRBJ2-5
TGTGCCAGCAGCCCCGGGGGGAGCGGAGAGACCCAGTACTTC
CASSPGGSGETQYF
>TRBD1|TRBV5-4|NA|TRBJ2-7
TGTGCCAGCAGCTACGGGACAGGGAGCTACGAGCAGTACTTC
CASSYGTGSYEQYF
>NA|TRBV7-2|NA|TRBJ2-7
TGTGCCAGCAGCTTAGCGGGAGTCGACTACGAGCAGTACTTC
CASSLAGVDYEQYF
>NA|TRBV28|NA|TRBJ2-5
TGTGCCAGCAGTCGCGGGACGGCCCAAGAGACCCAGTACTTC
CASSRGTAQETQYF
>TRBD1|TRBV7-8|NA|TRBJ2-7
TGTGCCAGCACAAAAGGGGGACAGGGGAAAAACGAGCAGTACTTC
CASTKGGQGKNEQYF
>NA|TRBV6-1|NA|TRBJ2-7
TGTGCCAGCAGTGATTCAGTTACCTACGAGCAGTACTTC
CASSDSVTYEQYF
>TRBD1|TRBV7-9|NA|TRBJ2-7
TGTGCCAGCAGCTTGGGGACAGGGGGCGGCGAGCAGTACTTC
CASSLGTGGGEQYF
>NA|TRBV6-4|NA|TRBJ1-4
TGTGCCAGCAGTCGGGGGGGTGTAACTAATGAAAAACTGTTTTTT
CASSRGGVTNEKLFF
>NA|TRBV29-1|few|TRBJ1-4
TGCAGCGCGTATGCAACTAATGAAAAACTGTTTTTT
CSAYATNEKLFF
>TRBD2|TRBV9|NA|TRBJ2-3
TGTGCCAGCAGCCTTAGCGGGGGGACTAGCACAGATACGCAGTATTTT
CASSLSGGTSTDTQYF
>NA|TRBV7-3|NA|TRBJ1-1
TGTGCCAGCAGCCCCCTAGCGGTAGGGGCGGGCACTGAAGCTTTCTTT
CASSPLAVGAGTEAFF
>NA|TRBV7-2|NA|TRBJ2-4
TGTGCCAGCAGTGGGCGGGGGCGAAACATTCAGTACTTC
CASSGRGRNIQYF
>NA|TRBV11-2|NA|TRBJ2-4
TGTGCCAGCAGCTTACGCACAGGGAGTGGAAACATTCAGTACTTC
CASSLRTGSGNIQYF
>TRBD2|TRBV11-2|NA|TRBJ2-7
TGTGCCAGCAGCTTACTTAGCGGGAGGGGCGCCTACGAGCAGTACTTC
CASSLLSGRGAYEQYF
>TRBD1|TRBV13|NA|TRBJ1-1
TGTGCCAGCAGCTTAGCCGGGACAGGGAACACTGAAGCTTTCTTT
CASSLAGTGNTEAFF
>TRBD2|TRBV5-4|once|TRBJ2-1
TGTGCCAGTAGCGGGCCCTACAATGAGCAGTTCTTC
CASSGPYNEQFF
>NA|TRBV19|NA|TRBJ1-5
TGTGCCAGTCGGGGGGAAGGACAGCCCCAGCATTTT
CASRGEGQPQHF
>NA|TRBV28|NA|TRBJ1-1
TGTGCCAGCAGTCCCAACATCAATCTGAACACTGAAGCTTTCTTT
CASSPNINLNTEAFF
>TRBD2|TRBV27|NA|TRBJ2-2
TGTGCCAGCAGTTCACTAGCGGGGTACACCGGGGAGCTGTTTTTT
CASSSLAGYTGELFF
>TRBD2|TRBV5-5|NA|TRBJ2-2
TGTGCCAGCAGCCGAGGACTAGCGGGTACGAACACCGGGGAGCTGTTTTTT
CASSRGLAGTNTGELFF
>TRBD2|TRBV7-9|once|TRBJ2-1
TGTGCCAGCAGCTTAATTAATAGCGGGGGCAATGAGCAGTTCTTC
CASSLINSGGNEQFF
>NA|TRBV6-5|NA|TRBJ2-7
TGTGCCAGCAGCCCCATTTGGGGAGCAAACGAGCAGTACTTC
CASSPIWGANEQYF
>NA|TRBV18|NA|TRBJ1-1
TGTGCCAGCTCAAGGGGGGGCGGACCGAACACTGAAGCTTTCTTT
CASSRGGGPNTEAFF
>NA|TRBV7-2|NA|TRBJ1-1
TGTGCCAGCAGCCCCTGGGGGGTTGGGTTGGACACTGAAGCTTTCTTT
CASSPWGVGLDTEAFF
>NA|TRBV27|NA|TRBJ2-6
TGTGCCAGCAGGCTACAGGGCTCCGGAGGGGCCAACGTCCTGACTTTC
CASRLQGSGGANVLTF
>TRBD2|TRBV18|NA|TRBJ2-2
TGTGCCAGCTCCCCTAGCGGGGGATTCCTCGGGAACACCGGGGAGCTGTTTTTT
CASSPSGGFLGNTGELFF
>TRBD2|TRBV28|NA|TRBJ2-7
TGTGCCAGCAGCCGCGGACTAGCGGGAGTCTACGAGCAGTACTTC
CASSRGLAGVYEQYF
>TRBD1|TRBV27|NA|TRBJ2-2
TGTGCCAGCAGTTTATCGGGGACAGGGACTCGCACCGGGGAGCTGTTTTTT
CASSLSGTGTRTGELFF
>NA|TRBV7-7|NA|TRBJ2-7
TGTGCCAGCAGCTTAGGGGTTGGGGGCACAGACGAGCAGTACTTC
CASSLGVGGTDEQYF
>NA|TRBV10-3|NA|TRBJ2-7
TGTGCCATCAGTGAGAAAGAAGCAGGGGTGTACGAGCAGTACTTC
CAISEKEAGVYEQYF
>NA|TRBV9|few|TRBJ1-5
TGTGCCAGCAGCCGGGACAAGGTTGATCAGCCCCAGCATTTT
CASSRDKVDQPQHF
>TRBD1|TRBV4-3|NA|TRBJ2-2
TGCGCCAGCAGCCATTACAGGGGGCTTAACACCGGGGAGCTGTTTTTT
CASSHYRGLNTGELFF
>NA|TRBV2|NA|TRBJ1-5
TGTGCCAGCAAGGGCTACGGGCGGGGCAATCAGCCCCAGCATTTT
CASKGYGRGNQPQHF
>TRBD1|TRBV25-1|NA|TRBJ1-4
TGTGCCAGCAGTGAGGGGGGACAGGGCAGCGAAAAACTGTTTTTT
CASSEGGQGSEKLFF
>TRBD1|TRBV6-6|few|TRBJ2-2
TGTGCCAGCAGGAGGGGGCTAGATCGTGCCGGGGAGCTGTTTTTT
CASRRGLDRAGELFF
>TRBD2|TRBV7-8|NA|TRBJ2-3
TGTGCCAGCAGCTCCTACGGACTAGCGGGGGGCACAGATACGCAGTATTTT
CASSSYGLAGGTDTQYF
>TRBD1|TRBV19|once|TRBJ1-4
TGTGCCAGTAACGATAGGGGGACAGGAGGGCGGAAGAATGAAAAACTGTTTTTT
CASNDRGTGGRKNEKLFF
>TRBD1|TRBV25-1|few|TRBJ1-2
TGTGCCAGCAGTGAAGGGGGGACAGGGGGGTTCGGCTATGGCTACACCTTC
CASSEGGTGGFGYGYTF
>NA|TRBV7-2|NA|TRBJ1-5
TGTGCCAGCGGACAGCCCAATCAGCCCCAGCATTTT
CASGQPNQPQHF
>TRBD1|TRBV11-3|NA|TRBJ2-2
TGTGCCAGCAGCTTAGGTCTGGACAGGTTCACCGGGGAGCTGTTTTTT
CASSLGLDRFTGELFF
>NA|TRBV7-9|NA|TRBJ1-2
TGTGCCAGCAGCTTAGAGACGGGAAACTATGGCTACACCTTC
CASSLETGNYGYTF